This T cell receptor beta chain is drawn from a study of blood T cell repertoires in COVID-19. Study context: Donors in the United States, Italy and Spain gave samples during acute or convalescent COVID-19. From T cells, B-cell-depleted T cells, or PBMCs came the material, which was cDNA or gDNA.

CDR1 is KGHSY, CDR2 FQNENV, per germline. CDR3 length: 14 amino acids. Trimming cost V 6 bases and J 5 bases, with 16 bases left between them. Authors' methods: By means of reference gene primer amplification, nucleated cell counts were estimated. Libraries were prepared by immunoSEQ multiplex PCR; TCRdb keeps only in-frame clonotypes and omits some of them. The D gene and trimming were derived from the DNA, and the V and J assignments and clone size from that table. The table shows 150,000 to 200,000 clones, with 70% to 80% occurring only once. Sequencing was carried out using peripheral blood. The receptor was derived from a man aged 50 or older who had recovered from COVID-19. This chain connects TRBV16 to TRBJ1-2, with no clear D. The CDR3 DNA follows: TGTGCCAGCAGTCCCGTCTTAAGCGGTTATGGCTACACCTTC. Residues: CASSPVLSGYGYTF.